These T cell receptor beta chains were read from a single sample in a study of graft-versus-host responses after intestinal transplantation. Antigen specificity for these receptors is unknown. This table comes from immunoSEQ multiplex PCR, and its TCRdb copy is limited to in-frame clones, with some not included. The data show tens of thousands of clones, roughly 93% seen once. The sequences come from unstimulated CD4+ T cells sorted from spleen or lymph node cells, collected before transplant. Source of these receptors: a human donor who was the organ donor for an intestinal transplant. Each CDR3 is given with its conserved first and last residue. D genes are given only for firm matches. Size is omitted from some rows. Given values are once, few, many or a class for expanded clones.

>NA|TRBJ1-5|16|TRBV5-8|NA
TGTGCCAGCAGGGCGACTGCCGGACTTAGCAATCAGCCCCAGCATTTT
CASRATAGLSNQPQHF
>NA|TRBJ1-3|17|TRBV21-1|NA
TGTGCCAGCAGCCCCATCGTAGCTACAACACGCCGAAACACCATATATTTT
CASSPIVATTRRNTIYF
>NA|TRBJ2-5|14|TRBV10-3|TRBD2
TGTGCCACCCTTGACGGGGGGGGCCAAGAGACCCAGTACTTC
CATLDGGGQETQYF
>NA|TRBJ2-2|16|TRBV19|NA
TGTGCCAGTAGTCATCCCAGGGATACGAACACCGGGGAGCTGTTTTTT
CASSHPRDTNTGELFF
>NA|TRBJ2-5|13|TRBV5-4|NA
TGTGCCAGCAGCTTCGCAGGAGAAGAGACCCAGTACTTC
CASSFAGEETQYF
>NA|TRBJ2-7|15|TRBV14|TRBD1
TGTGCCAGCAGCCAAACCGGGACAGGGGGCTACGAGCAGTACTTC
CASSQTGTGGYEQYF
>NA|TRBJ1-1|15|TRBV21-1|NA
TGTGCCAGCAGCAAACTGGGGACAGGGGGTCTTAAAGCTTTCTTT
CASSKLGTGGLKAFF
>NA|TRBJ2-3|12|TRBV9|NA
TGTGCCAGCCACAGGGTCTCAGATACGCAGTATTTT
CASHRVSDTQYF
>NA|TRBJ2-7|14|TRBV6-1|TRBD2
TGTGCCAGCAGTTGGCGTCGGGCGGGGGACGAGCAGTACTTC
CASSWRRAGDEQYF
>NA|TRBJ2-6|13|TRBV18|NA
TGTGCCAGCTCACCAAACGGGGCCAACGTCCTGACTTTC
CASSPNGANVLTF
>NA|TRBJ2-2|11|TRBV19|NA
TGTGCCAGTAGACTTACCGGGGAGCTGTTTTTT
CASRLTGELFF
>NA|TRBJ2-5|18|TRBV9|TRBD2
TGTGCCAGCAGCGTAGTCGCTAGCGGGGGGGCAGGCTCTGAGACCCAGTACTTC
CASSVVASGGAGSETQYF
>NA|TRBJ1-2|14|TRBV30|NA
TGTGCCTGGAGTGTAGGACTGCTTAACTATGGCTACACCTTC
CAWSVGLLNYGYTF
>NA|TRBJ1-2|14|TRBV6-1|NA
TGTGCCAGCAGTGATGCCGGAACCTACTATGGCTACACCTTC
CASSDAGTYYGYTF
>NA|TRBJ2-1|18|TRBV10-3|TRBD2
TGTGCCATCAGTGAGAGGCTAGCGGGGGGGAGCTCCTACAATGAGCAGTTCTTC
CAISERLAGGSSYNEQFF
>once|TRBJ1-3|16|TRBV18|TRBD1
TGTGCCAGCTCACGGCAGGACAGGGTCTCTGGAAACACCATATATTTT
CASSRQDRVSGNTIYF
>NA|TRBJ1-5|16|TRBV7-8|TRBD1
TGTGCCAGCAGCTTAAGACAGGGGGCGAGCAATCAGCCCCAGCATTTT
CASSLRQGASNQPQHF
>NA|TRBJ2-3|14|TRBV2|NA
TGTGCCAGCAGTGAAGCGGGGGCCACAGATACGCAGTATTTT
CASSEAGATDTQYF
>NA|TRBJ1-2|16|TRBV5-1|TRBD1
TGCGCCAGCAGCCATGCTCCGACAGGGCAATCCTATGGCTACACCTTC
CASSHAPTGQSYGYTF
>once|TRBJ2-7|20|TRBV4-1|TRBD2
TGCGCCAGCAGCCACCCCCGGCGGTCTAGCGGGGGGCCGCGAACCTACGAGCAGTACTTC
CASSHPRRSSGGPRTYEQYF
>NA|TRBJ2-7|15|TRBV15|TRBD2
TGTGCCACCAGCAGCTTAGCGGGGGGATCCTACGAGCAGTACTTC
CATSSLAGGSYEQYF
>NA|TRBJ2-1|16|TRBV6-5|TRBD2
TGTGCCAGCAGTTACTCTGGGACTAGCGGGGGCTATGAGCAGTTCTTC
CASSYSGTSGGYEQFF
>NA|TRBJ1-4|15|TRBV4-3|NA
TGCGCCAGCAGCCAAGTAGCGGAAGCTAATGAAAAACTGTTTTTT
CASSQVAEANEKLFF
>once|TRBJ1-6|15|TRBV6-5|TRBD1
TGTGCCAGCAGTTTTCGACAGGGAGGTAATTCACCCCTCCACTTT
CASSFRQGGNSPLHF
>NA|TRBJ1-2|13|TRBV29-1|NA
TGCAGCGTTGACACGGCAACCTTGTATGGCTACACCTTC
CSVDTATLYGYTF
>few|TRBJ2-2|15|TRBV11-2|TRBD2
TGTGCCAGCAGCCGGACTAGCGGGAACACCGGGGAGCTGTTTTTT
CASSRTSGNTGELFF
>NA|TRBJ1-2|16|TRBV10-1|TRBD1
TGCGCCAGCAGTGTACCCCGGACAGGGAAGGGTCGACGCTACACCTTC
CASSVPRTGKGRRYTF
>NA|TRBJ2-7|14|TRBV9|NA
TGTGCCAGCAGCGTAGGCTCCTCGACCTACGAGCAGTACTTC
CASSVGSSTYEQYF
>NA|TRBJ2-5|16|TRBV7-9|NA
TGTGCCAGCAGCTCCGGGATTTCGACAGTCCAAGAGACCCAGTACTTC
CASSSGISTVQETQYF